Below, 20 T cell receptor beta chains from the same sample are listed, as sequenced in a study of yellow fever vaccine responses in identical twins. Each CDR3 protein is one row after TCRdb ran MiXCR on the RT-PCR reads. The sample yields 20,000 to 25,000 distinct CDR3 sequences, 60% to 85% seen once. The sequencing used T cells from blood (PBMCs), unsorted or a sorted subset (not recorded which), collected before or after yellow fever vaccination (not recorded which). Receptor source: a woman younger than 30 who received the yellow fever vaccine.

V is TRBV28 and J is TRBJ2-7; perhaps TRBD1 as D (6 bases). Between the trimmed V and J ends, which lost 5 bases and 2 bases, there was a span of 13 bases. Germline V gene data show CDR1 as MDHEN and CDR2 as SYDVKM. The CDR3 has 14 residues. The CDR3 here is CASSRQEDTYEQYF. The CDR3, as DNA: TGTGCCAGCAGTCGACAGGAGGACACCTACGAGCAGTACTTC.

DNA of the CDR3: TGTGCCAGCAGGGGACTGGCAGATACGCAGTATTTT. Its protein product is CASRGLADTQYF. V usage is TRBV6-1 and J usage is TRBJ2-3; a weak D match, TRBD2 (6 bases). Trimming took 6 bases from V and 4 from J, leaving 8 bases between them. This CDR3 contains 12 residues. The V gene's germline CDR1 is MNHNS and CDR2 SASEGT.

CDR3 coding DNA: TGTGCCAGCAGCTTAGGAGGAACCTCCTACGAGCAGTACTTC. Translating gives CASSLGGTSYEQYF. The chain joins TRBV7-9 to TRBJ2-7; D is unclear. Germline CDR1 reads SEHNR; CDR2 reads FQNEAQ (reference sequence). V was trimmed by 1 base and J by 0 bases, leaving 7 bases between them. The CDR3 loop spans 14 amino acids.

This chain joins TRBV18 and TRBJ2-5; 9 bases are a match to TRBD1. With 5 bases clipped from V and 5 bases from J, the junction kept 6 bases outside the gene matches. The CDR3 consists of 14 residues. Germline V gene data show CDR1 as KGHSH and CDR2 as LQKENI. In nucleotides, the CDR3 is TGTGCCAGCTCATCGGGACAGGGCGGTGAGACCCAGTACTTC. Protein sequence: CASSSGQGGETQYF.

The gene calls are TRBV23-1 and TRBJ2-1; unclear D gene. TRBV23-1 is placed among ORFs of uncertain function. V was pared by 4 bases and J by 4 bases, with 14 bases between. The CDR3 totals 15 residues. Here the CDR3 DNA reads TGCGCCAGCAGTCTTCCCCGTTTGGCGTACAATGAGCAGTTCTTC. This gives the protein CASSLPRLAYNEQFF.

The rearrangement joins TRBV28 to TRBJ1-6, with D possibly matching TRBD1 (5 bases). Trimming shortened V by 6 bases and J by 10 bases, and 13 bases separated the two germline ends. Germline values: CDR1 MDHEN, CDR2 SYDVKM. The CDR3 totals 13 residues. The DNA for the CDR3 is TGTGCCAGCAGAAACCGGGACTACTCACCCCTCCACTTT. This encodes CASRNRDYSPLHF.

The chain employs TRBV4-1 and TRBJ2-2, with 7 bases identical to TRBD1. V gave up 2 bases and J gave up 6 bases; unmatched junction bases: 3. This CDR3 comprises 14 residues. Germline V gene lookup returns CDR1 MGHRA and CDR2 YSYEKL. The CDR3 here is CASSQLTGAGELFF. Here the CDR3 DNA reads TGCGCCAGCAGCCAACTCACAGGGGCCGGGGAGCTGTTTTTT.

The rearrangement links TRBV18 to TRBJ2-3; no definite D call. The germline CDR1 and CDR2 sequences are KGHSH and LQKENI. V gave up 0 bases and J gave up 1 base, with 14 bases separating them. The CDR3 runs 17 residues. The CDR3 is CASSPPGLSGGTDTQYF. The CDR3 DNA is TGTGCCAGCTCACCACCGGGGTTGAGTGGGGGCACAGATACGCAGTATTTT.

The chain recombines TRBV7-9 with TRBJ1-2, with no clear D. The CDR3 runs 16 residues. Deletions cut 1 base from V and 5 bases from J, with 17 bases between. From germline, CDR1 is SEHNR and CDR2 FQNEAQ (reference sequence). CDR3 sequence (DNA): TGTGCCAGCAGCTTAGATGGAGGGAGGGAAGTTTATGGCTACACCTTC. It codes for CASSLDGGREVYGYTF.

V usage is TRBV20-1 and J usage is TRBJ2-7, with D tentatively TRBD1 (7 bases). This CDR3 region has 14 residues. V was cut by 4 bases and J by 1 base, with 14 bases left in between. Germline CDR1 DFQATT, CDR2 SNEGSKA (reference sequence). In DNA form, the CDR3 reads TGCAGTGCTATAGGGGGCGGGAAATCCTACGAGCAGTACTTC. Its protein is CSAIGGGKSYEQYF.

The chain has TRBV28 and TRBJ1-1; tentatively, D is TRBD1 (5 bases). From germline, CDR1 is MDHEN and CDR2 SYDVKM. This CDR3 is 15 amino acids long. V gave up 6 bases and J gave up 0 bases, with 14 bases separating them. For the CDR3, the DNA is TGTGCCAGCAGCCCCGCTGGACAAATGAACACTGAAGCTTTCTTT. Its translation: CASSPAGQMNTEAFF.

CDR3 amino acids: CASSRRGTGLTDTQYF. Written as DNA, the CDR3 is TGTGCCAGCAGCCGAAGGGGGACAGGGCTTACAGATACGCAGTATTTT. The chain combines TRBV3-1 with TRBJ2-3; TRBD1 matches at 9 bases. Trimming removed 4 bases from V and 3 bases from J; junction bases left unmatched: 8. The CDR3 has 16 residues. CDR1 and CDR2 from the germline V gene are LGHDT and YNNKEL (reference sequence).

This chain links TRBV11-1 with TRBJ2-3; weak D call: TRBD2 (5 bases). The germline V gene encodes CDR1 SGHAT and CDR2 FQDESV (reference sequence). V lost 9 bases and J lost 0, with 19 bases in between. The CDR3 covers 16 residues. In DNA, the CDR3 is TGTGCCAGTCGACCCGGGCTAGCTTCGAGCACAGATACGCAGTATTTT. Its translation: CASRPGLASSTDTQYF.

The chain links TRBV20-1 to TRBJ2-7, with 9 bases identical to TRBD1. V lost 6 bases and J lost 0; bases outside the gene matches: 3. This CDR3 is 13 amino acids long. Per the germline V gene, CDR1 is DFQATT and CDR2 is SNEGSKA (reference sequence). The CDR3 sequence is CSAGTGSSYEQYF. The DNA for the CDR3 is TGCAGTGCGGGGACAGGGAGCTCCTACGAGCAGTACTTC.

The gene calls are TRBV7-8 and TRBJ1-2; the D is unclear. Trimming shortened V by 3 bases and J by 2 bases, and 10 bases separated the two germline ends. The CDR3 is 14 residues long. Germline V gene data show CDR1 as SGHVS and CDR2 as FQNEAQ. CDR3 residues: CASSFVKENYGYTF. The CDR3 DNA sequence: TGTGCCAGCAGCTTCGTAAAGGAAAACTATGGCTACACCTTC.

The gene calls are TRBV23-1 and TRBJ1-6, with 10 bases identical to TRBD1. TRBV23-1 is assigned to the ORF class and has an uncertain function. CDR3 size: 14 residues. V was clipped by 6 bases and J by 8 bases; unmatched bases: 4. CDR3 in DNA: TGCGCCAGCAGCGACAGGGGGCTGGATTCACCCCTCCACTTT. Its protein is CASSDRGLDSPLHF.

This clonotype was counted between two and nine times. V and J are TRBV23-1 and TRBJ1-5; no definite D call. TRBV23-1 is noted as an ORF with a role that remains uncertain. V was trimmed by 6 bases and J by 7 bases, leaving 16 bases between them. The CDR3 has 14 amino acids. In DNA form, the CDR3 reads TGCGCCAGCAGAGTAGACCCCCAAGGGCAGCCCCAGCATTTT. It codes for CASRVDPQGQPQHF.

This clonotype was observed a single time. V gene TRBV28 combines with J gene TRBJ2-5; D may match TRBD1 or TRBD2 (5 bases each). V dropped 6 bases and J dropped 4 bases, with 18 bases sitting between them. The germline V gene encodes CDR1 MDHEN and CDR2 SYDVKM. The CDR3 sequence is 15 residues long. The CDR3 DNA sequence: TGTGCCAGCAGCCACCGGGACCTCTTGGCAGAGACCCAGTACTTC. Its protein is CASSHRDLLAETQYF. The variable domain in full, completed from reference TRBV28 and TRBJ2-5, reads DVKVTQSSRYLVKRTGEKVFLECVQDMDHENMFWYRQDPGLGLRLIYFSYDVKMKEKGDIPEGYSVSREKKERFSLILESASTNQTSMYLCASSHRDLLAETQYFGPGTRLLVL.

The CDR3 loop reads CSVGGANQPQHF. The DNA for the CDR3 is TGCAGCGTTGGTGGGGCCAATCAGCCCCAGCATTTT. V gene TRBV29-1 combines with J gene TRBJ1-5; tentatively, D is TRBD1 (5 bases). Trimming took off 4 bases at V and 3 bases at J, with 7 bases between the two ends. There are 12 residues in the CDR3. Germline lookup yields CDR1 SQVTM and CDR2 ANQGSEA. The whole variable domain, remainder taken from reference TRBV29-1 and TRBJ1-5, is SAVISQKPSRDICQRGTSLTIQCQVDSQVTMMFWYRQQPGQSLTLIATANQGSEATYESGFVIDKFPISRPNLTFSTLTVSNMSPEDSSIYLCSVGGANQPQHFGDGTRLSIL.

The rearrangement uses TRBV10-1 and TRBJ1-4, with 8 positions matching TRBD1. Germline V gene sequence: CDR1 WNHNN, CDR2 SYGVQD (reference sequence). Trimming at V came to 10 bases and at J to 8 bases, leaving 9 bases not matched to a gene. This CDR3 is 13 amino acids long. CDR3 sequence (DNA): TGCGCCACCAGGGCCGGGACAGGAGAAAAACTGTTTTTT. Protein sequence: CATRAGTGEKLFF.